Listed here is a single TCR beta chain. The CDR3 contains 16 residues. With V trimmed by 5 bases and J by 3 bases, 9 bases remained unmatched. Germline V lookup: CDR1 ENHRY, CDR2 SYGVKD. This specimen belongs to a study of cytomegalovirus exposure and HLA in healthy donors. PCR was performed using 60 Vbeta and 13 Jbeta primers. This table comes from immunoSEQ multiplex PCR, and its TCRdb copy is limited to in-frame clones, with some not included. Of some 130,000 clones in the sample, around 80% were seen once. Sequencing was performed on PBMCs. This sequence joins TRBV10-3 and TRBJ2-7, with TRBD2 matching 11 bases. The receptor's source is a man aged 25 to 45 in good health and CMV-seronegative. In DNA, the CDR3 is TGTGCCATCAGTCGGGCGGGTGGGACTAGCGGCTACGAGCAGTACTTC. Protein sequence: CAISRAGGTSGYEQYF.